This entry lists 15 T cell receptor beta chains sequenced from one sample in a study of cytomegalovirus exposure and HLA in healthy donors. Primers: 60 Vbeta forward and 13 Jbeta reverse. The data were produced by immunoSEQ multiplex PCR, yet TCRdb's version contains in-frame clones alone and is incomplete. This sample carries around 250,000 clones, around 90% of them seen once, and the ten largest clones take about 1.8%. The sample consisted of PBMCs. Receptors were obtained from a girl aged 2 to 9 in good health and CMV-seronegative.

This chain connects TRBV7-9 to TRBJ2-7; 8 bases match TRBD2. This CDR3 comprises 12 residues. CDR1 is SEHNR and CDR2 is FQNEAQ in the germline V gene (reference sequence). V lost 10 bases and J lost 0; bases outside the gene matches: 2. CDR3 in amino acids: CATGLDSYEQYF. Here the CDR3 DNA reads TGTGCCACGGGACTAGACTCCTACGAGCAGTACTTC.

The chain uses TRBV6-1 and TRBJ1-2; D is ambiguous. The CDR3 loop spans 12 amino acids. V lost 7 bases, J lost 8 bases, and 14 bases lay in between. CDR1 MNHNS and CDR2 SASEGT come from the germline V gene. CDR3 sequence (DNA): TGTGCCAGCAAGTTTGTGACATCGGGCTACACCTTC. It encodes CASKFVTSGYTF.

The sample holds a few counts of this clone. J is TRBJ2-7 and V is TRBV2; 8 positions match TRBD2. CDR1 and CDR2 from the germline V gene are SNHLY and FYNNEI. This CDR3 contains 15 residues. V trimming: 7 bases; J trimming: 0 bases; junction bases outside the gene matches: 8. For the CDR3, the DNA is TGTGCCAGCATCGAGCGGGGGTCCCGCTCCTACGAGCAGTACTTC. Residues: CASIERGSRSYEQYF.

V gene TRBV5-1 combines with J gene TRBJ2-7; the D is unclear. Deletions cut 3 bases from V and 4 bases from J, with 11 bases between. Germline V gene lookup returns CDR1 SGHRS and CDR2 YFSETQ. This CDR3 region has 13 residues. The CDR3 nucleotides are TGCGCCAGCAGCTCGTACTACATGTACGAGCAGTACTTC. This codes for CASSSYYMYEQYF.

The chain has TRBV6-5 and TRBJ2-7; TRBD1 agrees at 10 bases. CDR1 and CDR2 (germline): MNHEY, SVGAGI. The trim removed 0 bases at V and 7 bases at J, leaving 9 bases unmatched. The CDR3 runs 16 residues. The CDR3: CASSYSTGGAVGEQYF. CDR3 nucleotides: TGTGCCAGCAGTTACTCGACAGGGGGCGCGGTGGGGGAGCAGTACTTC.

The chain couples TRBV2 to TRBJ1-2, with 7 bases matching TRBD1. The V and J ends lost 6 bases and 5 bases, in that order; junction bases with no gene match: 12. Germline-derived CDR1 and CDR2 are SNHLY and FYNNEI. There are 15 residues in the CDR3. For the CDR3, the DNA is TGTGCCAGCAGCGGTGGGCAGGGGGAAGAGTATGGCTACACCTTC. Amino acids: CASSGGQGEEYGYTF.

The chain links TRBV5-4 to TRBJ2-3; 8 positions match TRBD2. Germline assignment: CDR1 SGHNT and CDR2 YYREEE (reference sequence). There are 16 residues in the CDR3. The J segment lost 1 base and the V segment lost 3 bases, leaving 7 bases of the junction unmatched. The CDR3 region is CASSSGGTRGTDTQYF. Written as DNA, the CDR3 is TGTGCCAGCAGCTCCGGCGGGACTAGAGGCACAGATACGCAGTATTTT. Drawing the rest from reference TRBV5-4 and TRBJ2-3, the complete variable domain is ETGVTQSPTHLIKTRGQQVTLRCSSQSGHNTVSWYQQALGQGPQFIFQYYREEENGRGNFPPRFSGLQFPNYSSELNVNALELDDSALYLCASSSGGTRGTDTQYFGPGTRLTVL.

CDR3 DNA: TGTGCCAGCAGCTCGGGGGACAGGGGGCCCTACAATGAGCAGTTCTTC. Translation: CASSSGDRGPYNEQFF. The rearrangement joins TRBV7-3 to TRBJ2-1; 12 bases are a match to TRBD1. The V gene end was trimmed by 4 bases and the J gene end by 2 bases; junction bases not matched to a gene: 3. Germline V gene data show CDR1 as SGHTA and CDR2 as FQGTGA. This CDR3 is 16 amino acids long.

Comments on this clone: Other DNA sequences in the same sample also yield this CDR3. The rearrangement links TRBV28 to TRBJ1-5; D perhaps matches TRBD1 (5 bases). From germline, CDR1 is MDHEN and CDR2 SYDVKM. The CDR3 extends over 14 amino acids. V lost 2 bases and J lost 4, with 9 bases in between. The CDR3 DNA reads TGTGCCAGCAGTTTAGGGGGGGGAAATCAGCCCCAGCATTTT. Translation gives CASSLGGGNQPQHF.

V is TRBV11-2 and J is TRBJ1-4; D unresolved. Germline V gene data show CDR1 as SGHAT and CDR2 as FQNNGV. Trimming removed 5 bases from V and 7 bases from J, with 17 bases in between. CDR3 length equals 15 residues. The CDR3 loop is CASSRRRGGIEKLFF. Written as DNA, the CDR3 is TGTGCCAGCAGCCGGCGGCGGGGAGGGATTGAAAAACTGTTTTTT.

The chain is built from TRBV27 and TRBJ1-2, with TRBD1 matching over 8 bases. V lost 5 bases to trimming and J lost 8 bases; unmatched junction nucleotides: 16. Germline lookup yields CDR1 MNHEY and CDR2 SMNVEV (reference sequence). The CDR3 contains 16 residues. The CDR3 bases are TGTGCCAGCAGTCCGATGACAGGGGTATTTTTGAGGGGCTACACCTTC. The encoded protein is CASSPMTGVFLRGYTF.

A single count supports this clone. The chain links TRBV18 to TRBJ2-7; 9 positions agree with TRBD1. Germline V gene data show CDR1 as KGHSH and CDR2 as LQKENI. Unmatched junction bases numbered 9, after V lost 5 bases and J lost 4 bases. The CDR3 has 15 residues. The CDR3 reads CASSSPGQGKYEQYF. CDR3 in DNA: TGTGCCAGCTCATCGCCGGGACAGGGTAAATACGAGCAGTACTTC.

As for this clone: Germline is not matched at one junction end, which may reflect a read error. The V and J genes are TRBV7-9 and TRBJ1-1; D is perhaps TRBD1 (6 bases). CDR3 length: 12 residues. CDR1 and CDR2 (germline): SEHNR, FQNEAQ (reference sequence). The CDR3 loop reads CSSSYRATEAFF. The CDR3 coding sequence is TGTTCCAGCAGCTACAGGGCCACTGAAGCTTTCTTT.

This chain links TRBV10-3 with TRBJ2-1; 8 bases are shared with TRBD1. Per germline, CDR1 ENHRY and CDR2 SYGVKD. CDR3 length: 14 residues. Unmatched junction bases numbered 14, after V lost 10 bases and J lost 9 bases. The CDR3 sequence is CATEDRVGNGEQFF. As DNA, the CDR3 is TGTGCCACCGAGGACAGGGTGGGGAACGGTGAGCAGTTCTTC.

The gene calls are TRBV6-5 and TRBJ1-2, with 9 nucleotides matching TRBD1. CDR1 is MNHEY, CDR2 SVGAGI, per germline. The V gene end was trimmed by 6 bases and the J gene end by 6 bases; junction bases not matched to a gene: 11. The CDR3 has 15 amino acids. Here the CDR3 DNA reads TGTGCCAGCAGATCCCCGGGGACAGGGAAGAATGGCTACACCTTC. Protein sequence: CASRSPGTGKNGYTF.